The 24 T cell receptor beta chains presented below share a single source sample, sequenced in a study of shared clonotypes between healthy human individuals. TCRdb's copy holds only in-frame clones and misses some; the assay was immunoSEQ multiplex PCR. Of some 2,000,000 clones listed, approximately 95% are singletons. The source material was naive CD4+ T cells sorted from blood. Subset denoted: CD45RA+ positively selected. These TCRs come from a man aged 18-30 years in good health.

The rearrangement joins TRBV6-5 to TRBJ1-4; unclear D gene. V was cut by 8 bases and J by 2 bases, with 12 bases left in between. From germline, CDR1 is MNHEY and CDR2 SVGAGI. This CDR3 contains 14 residues. CDR3 region: CASGSFGTNEKLFF. The CDR3 DNA reads as TGTGCCAGCGGTTCCTTCGGCACTAATGAAAAACTGTTTTTT.

The gene calls are TRBV21-1 and TRBJ1-5. TRBV21-1 is flagged as a pseudogene. The CDR3 covers 14 residues. CDR3 sequence reads: CATWVDIGNQPQHF. CDR3 coding DNA: TGTGCCACCTGGGTGGATATTGGCAATCAGCCCCAGCATTTT.

V gene TRBV4-1 combines with J gene TRBJ1-3, with 8 nucleotides matching TRBD1. Germline CDR1 and CDR2: MGHRA and YSYEKL. The CDR3 is 18 residues long. The V segment lost 0 bases and the J segment 4 bases; nucleotides outside the gene matches: 11. CDR3 protein: CASSQDPSTGAVGNTIYF. The CDR3 DNA reads as TGCGCCAGCAGCCAAGATCCCTCGACAGGGGCGGTAGGAAACACCATATATTTT.

The rearrangement joins TRBV28 to TRBJ2-7, with TRBD2 matching over 9 bases. The CDR3 has 16 residues. Germline V gene lookup returns CDR1 MDHEN and CDR2 SYDVKM. V shed 6 bases and J 0 bases; nucleotides not matched to a gene: 9. The CDR3 spells CASRAGGVSSSYEQYF. The CDR3 nucleotides read TGTGCCAGCAGAGCGGGAGGAGTTTCGAGCTCCTACGAGCAGTACTTC. Filled out from reference TRBV28 and TRBJ2-7, the complete variable domain reads DVKVTQSSRYLVKRTGEKVFLECVQDMDHENMFWYRQDPGLGLRLIYFSYDVKMKEKGDIPEGYSVSREKKERFSLILESASTNQTSMYLCASRAGGVSSSYEQYFGPGTRLTVT.

V usage is TRBV6-1 and J usage is TRBJ1-3; 7 bases are shared with TRBD1. The CDR3 sequence is 17 residues long. The V segment lost 1 base and the J segment 1 base; nucleotides outside the gene matches: 7. CDR1 and CDR2 from the germline V gene are MNHNS and SASEGT. The CDR3 bases are TGTGCCAGCAGTGAAGGGACAGGCGGAAGATCTGGAAACACCATATATTTT. It specifies CASSEGTGGRSGNTIYF.

The rearrangement joins TRBV7-8 to TRBJ2-3, with 9 bases identical to TRBD1. J gave up 14 bases and V 5 bases, and 14 bases lay outside the gene matches. The germline gives CDR1 SGHVS, CDR2 FQNEAQ. This CDR3 is built from 14 residues. The CDR3 DNA follows: TGTGCCAGCAGCGGAGAGCCCGGACAGGGGTATAGGTATTTT. This codes for CASSGEPGQGYRYF.

V gene TRBV27 combines with J gene TRBJ2-7, with D maybe TRBD1 (5 bases). This CDR3 is built from 14 residues. Germline V lookup: CDR1 MNHEY, CDR2 SMNVEV (reference sequence). Between the trimmed V and J ends, which lost 6 bases and 0 bases, there was a span of 12 bases. The CDR3: CASSRTSSSYEQYF. Written as DNA, the CDR3 is TGTGCCAGCAGCCGGACAAGCAGCTCCTACGAGCAGTACTTC.

This chain joins TRBV10-3 and TRBJ1-1; no reliable D call. CDR3 size: 12 residues. V gave up 6 bases and J gave up 1 base, with 6 bases separating them. Per the germline V gene, CDR1 is ENHRY and CDR2 is SYGVKD. Here the CDR3 DNA reads TGTGCCATCAGCGTCAGGAACACTGAAGCTTTCTTT. Its protein product is CAISVRNTEAFF.

This rearrangement joins TRBV7-2 to TRBJ1-4; TRBD1 agrees at 10 bases. Germline V lookup: CDR1 SGHTA, CDR2 FQGNSA. With V trimmed by 5 bases and J by 6 bases, 9 bases remained unmatched. The CDR3 runs to 16 residues. This CDR3 is CASSIRRGTGDEKLFF. CDR3 DNA sequence: TGTGCCAGCAGCATCCGCCGGGGGACAGGGGATGAAAAACTGTTTTTT.

The sample holds one count of this clone. A read error may account for a junction end that differs from germline. This chain joins TRBV6-1 and TRBJ1-4; maybe TRBD1 (6 bases). From germline, CDR1 is MNHNS and CDR2 SASEGT. The CDR3 has 15 residues. DNA of the CDR3: TGTGCCAGCATTGAACAGGGTGGAACTAATGAAAAACTGTTTTTT. Its protein product is CASIEQGGTNEKLFF.

In this sample, this clone turned up once. V gene TRBV6-1 combines with J gene TRBJ1-1, with D unclear. There are 12 residues in the CDR3. Germline-derived CDR1 and CDR2 are MNHNS and SASEGT. V was trimmed by 8 bases and J by 1 base, leaving 8 bases between them. CDR3 nucleotide sequence: TGTGCCAGCCGGTCAGGGAACACTGAAGCTTTCTTT. This sequence encodes CASRSGNTEAFF.

The chain is built from TRBV4-3 and TRBJ1-1; TRBD1 aligns across 7 bases. The J segment lost 3 bases and the V segment lost 3 bases, leaving 4 bases of the junction unmatched. CDR1 and CDR2 (germline): LGHNA, YSLEER. CDR3 length equals 14 residues. The CDR3 protein is CASSQRQGYTEAFF. CDR3 in DNA: TGCGCCAGCAGCCAGCGACAGGGCTACACTGAAGCTTTCTTT.

The rearrangement joins TRBV10-2 to TRBJ2-1; D not certain. The CDR3 totals 12 residues. The germline CDR1 and CDR2 sequences are WSHSY and SAAADI. V dropped 2 bases and J dropped 15 bases, with 14 bases sitting between them. CDR3 residues: CASSEQVSAPFF. In DNA form, the CDR3 reads TGCGCCAGCAGTGAGCAGGTCTCAGCCCCGTTCTTC.

The chain joins TRBV5-1 to TRBJ1-3; D remains unclear. Germline V gene data show CDR1 as SGHRS and CDR2 as YFSETQ. The CDR3 is 13 amino acids. Trimming removed 4 bases at V and 8 bases at J, with 13 bases between. The CDR3 nucleotides read TGCGCCAGCAGCGAGAGTTCTGCAGACACCATATATTTT. As protein: CASSESSADTIYF.

The chain employs TRBV9 and TRBJ2-2, with 12 bases identical to TRBD2. V lost 4 bases and J lost 2; bases outside the gene matches: 12. The CDR3 is made up of 19 amino acids. The germline gives CDR1 SGDLS, CDR2 YYNGEE. The CDR3 loop is CASSLNPGTSGPNTGELFF. The CDR3 DNA reads TGTGCCAGCAGCCTTAATCCAGGGACTAGCGGGCCCAACACCGGGGAGCTGTTTTTT.

The chain uses TRBV6-5 and TRBJ1-1; D may be TRBD1 (6 bases). V lost 5 bases to trimming and J lost 1 base, with 14 bases between them. Germline CDR1 reads MNHEY; CDR2 reads SVGAGI. The CDR3 spans 15 residues. CDR3 in amino acids: CASSRTVVGNTEAFF. CDR3 DNA: TGTGCCAGCAGTCGGACAGTAGTGGGGAACACTGAAGCTTTCTTT.

The chain recombines TRBV29-1 with TRBJ1-2; no firm D call. The CDR3 has 13 amino acids. Trimming stripped 6 bases from V and 4 bases from J, with 15 bases between. CDR1 is SQVTM and CDR2 is ANQGSEA in the germline V gene. CDR3 DNA: TGCAGCGTCAGGTTCCAGACCAGCTATGGCTACACCTTC. Translation: CSVRFQTSYGYTF.

The rearrangement uses TRBV29-1 and TRBJ2-5; the match to TRBD1 covers 7 bases. This CDR3 spans 12 amino acids. J lost 5 bases, V lost 8 bases, and 8 bases had no gene match. Germline values: CDR1 SQVTM, CDR2 ANQGSEA. CDR3: CSFGQAQETQYF. The CDR3 coding sequence is TGCAGCTTCGGACAGGCCCAGGAGACCCAGTACTTC.

In this sample, this clone turned up once. The V and J genes are TRBV30 and TRBJ1-2; D is undetermined. Germline CDR1 is GTSNPN and CDR2 is SVGIG (reference sequence). Trimming took off 3 bases at V and 0 bases at J, with 14 bases between the two ends. The CDR3 is made up of 15 amino acids. CDR3 protein: CAWSGWAAANYGYTF. The CDR3 region has the DNA TGTGCCTGGAGCGGGTGGGCCGCCGCTAACTATGGCTACACCTTC.

This chain connects TRBV6-1 to TRBJ2-2, with unresolved D. The germline gives CDR1 MNHNS, CDR2 SASEGT. V was cut by 0 bases and J by 1 base, with 9 bases left in between. This CDR3 is built from 16 residues. The CDR3 sequence: CASSEAPRQNTGELFF. CDR3 nucleotides: TGTGCCAGCAGTGAAGCTCCGCGGCAGAACACCGGGGAGCTGTTTTTT.

The chain recombines TRBV7-9 with TRBJ2-3; D unresolved. The germline V gene encodes CDR1 SEHNR and CDR2 FQNEAQ (reference sequence). The length of the CDR3 is 15 residues. V dropped 1 base and J dropped 4 bases, with 12 bases sitting between them. The CDR3 sequence: CASSLDGPLADTQYF. The DNA of the CDR3 is TGTGCCAGCAGCTTAGACGGCCCGTTGGCAGATACGCAGTATTTT.

The CDR3 DNA reads as TGTGCCAGCAGCCAGGGTCAGAGGCAGCCCCAGCATTTT. Translated: CASSQGQRQPQHF. This chain links TRBV6-5 with TRBJ1-5, with a weak D call TRBD1 (5 bases). Trimming removed 6 bases at V and 7 bases at J, with 13 bases between. CDR1 MNHEY and CDR2 SVGAGI come from the germline V gene. The CDR3 is 13 amino acids.

The rearrangement joins TRBV28 to TRBJ1-5; D is possibly TRBD1 (6 bases). CDR1 is MDHEN, CDR2 SYDVKM, per germline. Trimming took 5 bases from V and 4 from J, leaving 9 bases between them. The CDR3 is 13 residues long. The CDR3 here is CASSPQGNQPQHF. The CDR3 DNA reads TGTGCCAGCAGTCCACAGGGTAATCAGCCCCAGCATTTT. Filled out from reference TRBV28 and TRBJ1-5, the complete variable domain reads DVKVTQSSRYLVKRTGEKVFLECVQDMDHENMFWYRQDPGLGLRLIYFSYDVKMKEKGDIPEGYSVSREKKERFSLILESASTNQTSMYLCASSPQGNQPQHFGDGTRLSIL.

The rearrangement uses TRBV15 and TRBJ2-7, with 10 bases matching TRBD2. Trimming took 2 bases from V and 2 from J; bases not matched to a gene: 3. CDR1 LNHNV and CDR2 YYDKDF come from the germline V gene (reference sequence). The CDR3 runs to 15 residues. The CDR3 loop reads CATSRLAGEAYEQYF. The CDR3 nucleotides read TGTGCCACCAGCAGACTAGCGGGGGAGGCCTACGAGCAGTACTTC.